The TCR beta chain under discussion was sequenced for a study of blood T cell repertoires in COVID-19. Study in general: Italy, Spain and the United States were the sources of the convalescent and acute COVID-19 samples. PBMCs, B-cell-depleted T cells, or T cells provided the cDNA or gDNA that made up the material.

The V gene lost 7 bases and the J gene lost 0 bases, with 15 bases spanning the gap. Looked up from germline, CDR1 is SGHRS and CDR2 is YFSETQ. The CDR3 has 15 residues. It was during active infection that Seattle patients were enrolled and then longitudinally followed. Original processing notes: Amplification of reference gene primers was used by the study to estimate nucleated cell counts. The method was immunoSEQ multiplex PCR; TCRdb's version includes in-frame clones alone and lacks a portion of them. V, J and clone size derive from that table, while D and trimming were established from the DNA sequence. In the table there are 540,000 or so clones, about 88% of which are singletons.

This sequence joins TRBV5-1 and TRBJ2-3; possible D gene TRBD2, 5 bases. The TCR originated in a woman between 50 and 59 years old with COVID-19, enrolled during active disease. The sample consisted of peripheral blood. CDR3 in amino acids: CASFEGRYSTDTQYF. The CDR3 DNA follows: TGCGCCAGCTTTGAGGGTCGCTACAGCACAGATACGCAGTATTTT.